This record concerns one T cell receptor (beta chain) sequence. Its recognized antigen is unknown. Within one base of it there is no much larger clone, and no base qualities were kept. The data are from a study of T cell repertoires in cytomegalovirus infection (dated by TCRdb to between 2019 and 2020). Looking at the study overall: Donor HLA type was relevant to the analysis, because carriage of CMV infection together with the matching HLA type was indicated by public TCR beta signatures.

Looking up the germline V gene yields CDR1 MDHEN and CDR2 SYDVKM. V is clipped by 2 bases and J by 6 bases, and the sequence between their germline boundaries is 11 bases long. There are 14 amino acids in the CDR3, from cysteine to phenylalanine inclusive. This entry keeps only the CDR3 DNA: 42 bases, framed from base 1. Sequencing was performed on an Illumina HiSeq 1500. TCRdb took the public reads, trimmed them with fastp at Q25, ran MiXCR for clone calling and kept in-frame beta chains. Rows are combined by CDR3 protein, so each entry shows the most common genes and DNA. The sample has 250,000 to 350,000 distinct CDR3 sequences on record, around 25% of them singletons. The top ten clones comprise approximately 15% of the sample. Overall study outcomes, separate from this receptor: Cumulative frequency of public TCR beta family members discriminated carriers of CMV infection plus the relevant HLA type in this cohort and an independent roughly 330-donor cohort. The ex vivo response was dominated by HLA-C-restricted CMV-specific TCR beta clonotypes, and the single most frequent clonotype in two of eight donors was supplied by these HLA-C-restricted clonotypes.

The sequencing sample was made of PBMCs. The chain joins TRBV28 to TRBJ1-5; no D segment can be confidently identified. This TCR derives from a human donor in good health (CMV status not recorded). Some clones in this sample may be carry-over from other donors' samples. The DNA reads as follows: TGTGCCAGCAGTTTAATGGGTTTCGGTCAGCCCCAGCATTTT. Translated, this is CASSLMGFGQPQHF.